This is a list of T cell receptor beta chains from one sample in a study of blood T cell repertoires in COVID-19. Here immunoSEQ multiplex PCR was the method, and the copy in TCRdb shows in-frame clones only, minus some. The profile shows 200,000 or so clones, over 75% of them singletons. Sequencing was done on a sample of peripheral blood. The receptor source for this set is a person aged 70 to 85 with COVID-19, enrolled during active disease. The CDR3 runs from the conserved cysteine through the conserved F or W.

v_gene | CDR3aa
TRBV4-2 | CASSQAGTGPEKLFF
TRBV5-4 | CASSLRPGGQNYSPLHF
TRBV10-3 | CAISETGGQSGYTF
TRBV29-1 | CSVEVQGLDEQYF
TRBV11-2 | CASSPRSGAGVYYEQYF
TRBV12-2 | CASRLAGDTSYEQYF
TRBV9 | CASSVGSGGYEQYF
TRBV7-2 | CASSPQLDNEQFF
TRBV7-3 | CASSLRRDQETQYF
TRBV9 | CASSGQLIPQGVGGELFF
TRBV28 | CASSPINIPIRYGYTF
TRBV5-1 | CATRRDLGEQYF
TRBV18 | CASSRDQDYSYNEQFF
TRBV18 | CASSPLGSLTEAFF
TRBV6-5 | CASRAGGAGRDTQYF
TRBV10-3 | CAISTNSGGMNTEAFF
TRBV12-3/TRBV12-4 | CASSFRANQPQHF
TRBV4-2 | CASSQDLAGAFNEQFF
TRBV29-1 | CSAADGNSPLHF
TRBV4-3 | CASSQEIGLAGGLETQYF
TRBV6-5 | CASSWDRTNNYGYTF
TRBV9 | CASSVAPRDADTQYF
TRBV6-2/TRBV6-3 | CASSDPGQGAYEQYF
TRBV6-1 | CASSKIRTGTNTIYF
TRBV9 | CASSPGTEELGGELFF
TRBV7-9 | CASSTQQGNYGYTF
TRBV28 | CASSQAIEQYF
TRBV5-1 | CASSLANVEGEQYF
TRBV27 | CASSFGNSYTF
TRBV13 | CASSLGPSDRRGGELFF
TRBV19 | CAASRTGSEPYEQYF
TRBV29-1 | CSVEGGPLGTGELFF
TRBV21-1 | CASQRTASGRCYAYEQYF
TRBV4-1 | CASSQDQHNIGGGYGYTF
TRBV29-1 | CSDKQGETQYF
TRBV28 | CASSILSSYNSPLHF
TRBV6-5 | CASLGRANYGYTF
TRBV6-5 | CATRLAGDGDTQYF
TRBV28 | CASVRDRDYSGQYF
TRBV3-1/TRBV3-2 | CASSNPSLAGGDLKKYF
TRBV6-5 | CASNAGVSNSPLHF
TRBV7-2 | CASSPASGSSYEQYF